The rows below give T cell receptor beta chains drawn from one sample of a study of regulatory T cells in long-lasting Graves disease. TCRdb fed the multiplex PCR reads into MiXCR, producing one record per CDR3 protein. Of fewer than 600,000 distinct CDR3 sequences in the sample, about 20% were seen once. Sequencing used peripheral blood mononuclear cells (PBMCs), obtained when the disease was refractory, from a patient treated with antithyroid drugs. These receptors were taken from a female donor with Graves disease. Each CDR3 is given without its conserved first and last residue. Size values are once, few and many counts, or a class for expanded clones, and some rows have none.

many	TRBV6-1	ASSETVYEQY
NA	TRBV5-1	ASSLVSVRGGELF
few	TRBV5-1	ASSVGPVLVRF
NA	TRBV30	AWSVVGRANYGYT
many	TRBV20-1	SARVRGLETQY
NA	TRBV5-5	ASSSDSPSYEQY
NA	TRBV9	ASSADREGPGELF
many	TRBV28	ASSTWRVNTEAF
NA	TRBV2	ASSVDAREGEQY
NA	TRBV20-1	SAYGTSGTYEQY
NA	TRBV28	ASSLAGGNGANVLT
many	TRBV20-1	SARTGNNQPQH
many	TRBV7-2	ASSLGSAETQY
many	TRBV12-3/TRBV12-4	ASSHWGETQY
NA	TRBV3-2	ASSLNRGGNQPQH
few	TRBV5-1	ASSSGTRDTGELF
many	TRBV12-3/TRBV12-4	ASTPYLSYEQY
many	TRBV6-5	ASSYGTGVNEKLF
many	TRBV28	ASTGRWSETQY
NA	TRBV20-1	SANPGTSGGWCEQY
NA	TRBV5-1	ASSLEAASGQETQY
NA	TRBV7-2	ASSLGSGYNEQF
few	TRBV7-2	ASSPRTGGEDTQY
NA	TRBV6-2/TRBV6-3	ASSPTDLRGSPLH
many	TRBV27	ASGIRTAQETQY
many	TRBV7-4	ASTFLRSYEQY
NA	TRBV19	ASINPGVGTGELF
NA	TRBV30	AWSQSSGNTIY
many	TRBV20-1	SAGTTGNHGYT
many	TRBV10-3	AIRPDGGAIYEQY
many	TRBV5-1	ASYPDNSAGELF
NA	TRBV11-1	ASSHGVTTDTQY
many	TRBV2	ASSLAFSYEQY
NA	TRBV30	AWKGGAYEQY
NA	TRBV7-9	ASSALRAGVGETQY
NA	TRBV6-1	ASSLRTGDLTGELF
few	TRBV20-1	SARRAGAGATGELF
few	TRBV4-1	ASSQGGQASYEQY
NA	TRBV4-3	ASSHYTGIYEQY
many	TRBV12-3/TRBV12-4	ASIPGGSSYEQY
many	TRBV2	ASTWGLDYEQY
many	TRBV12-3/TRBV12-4	ASSPGTGGYEQY
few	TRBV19	ASSRFRGMSETQY
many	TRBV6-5	ASSYSGRGASYEQY
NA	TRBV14	ASSQDLVSSGNTIY
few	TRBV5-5	ASSDARLAFTSTTQY